These 17 T cell receptor beta chains originate from one sample sequenced in a study of cytomegalovirus exposure and HLA in healthy donors. Use of 60 Vbeta and 13 Jbeta primers characterized the PCR. Generated by immunoSEQ multiplex PCR, the TCRdb table keeps only in-frame clones and is missing some. The table records around 190,000 clones, 83% of them present only once. Source material: PBMCs. The receptors stem from a man aged 40-49 years in good health and CMV-seropositive.

The chain recombines TRBV6-5 with TRBJ2-2; D gene uncertain. This CDR3 region has 15 residues. The V end lost 7 bases, the J end lost 2 bases, and 14 bases lay between the germline ends. CDR1 is MNHEY, CDR2 SVGAGI, per germline. The CDR3 DNA reads TGTGCCAGCACGCTGCAGGTTCTAAACACCGGGGAGCTGTTTTTT. Its protein product is CASTLQVLNTGELFF.

This clone came up a few times. The chain employs TRBV6-1 and TRBJ2-5, with 7 bases aligning to TRBD1. The DNA end favors TRBJ2-7, so the J call may be wrong. Germline V gives CDR1 MNHNS, CDR2 SASEGT. This CDR3 has 16 amino acids. The CDR3 bases are TGTGCCAGCAGTGAATCGACAGGGTTGAGCTCCTACGAGCAGTACTTC. This encodes CASSESTGLSSYEQYF.

The V gene is TRBV5-6, the J gene TRBJ1-1; 9 positions match TRBD1. CDR1 and CDR2 from the germline V gene are SGHDT and YYEEEE. Unmatched junction bases numbered 1, after V lost 0 bases and J lost 1 base. This CDR3 contains 15 residues. For the CDR3, the DNA is TGTGCCAGCAGCTTGGTGGGACAGGGGAACACTGAAGCTTTCTTT. Translated: CASSLVGQGNTEAFF.

This rearrangement joins TRBV11-2 to TRBJ2-5; 7 bases align to TRBD1. The CDR3 spans 14 residues. Germline assignment: CDR1 SGHAT and CDR2 FQNNGV. V dropped 5 bases and J dropped 5; count of bases not matched to a gene: 8. The CDR3 DNA sequence: TGTGCCAGCAGCGCGATCACAGGGGTCGAGACCCAGTACTTC. Translating gives CASSAITGVETQYF.

This rearrangement joins TRBV18 to TRBJ1-3; D perhaps matches TRBD1 (6 bases). The CDR3 extends over 14 amino acids. V lost 3 bases, J lost 7 bases, and 13 bases lay in between. Germline V gene sequence: CDR1 KGHSH, CDR2 LQKENI. The DNA for the CDR3 is TGTGCCAGCTCACCCTCCTCCAGGGGCAACACCATATATTTT. It is translated as CASSPSSRGNTIYF.

The chain links TRBV25-1 to TRBJ2-4; maybe TRBD2 (6 bases). The CDR3 totals 14 residues. Per the germline V gene, CDR1 is MGHDK and CDR2 is SYGVNS. With 5 bases removed from V and 8 bases from J, the gap between germline ends came to 16 bases. CDR3 nucleotide sequence: TGTGCCAGCAGTAGAGGAGGGGATTGGGACATTCAGTACTTC. This encodes CASSRGGDWDIQYF.

V gene TRBV5-1 combines with J gene TRBJ1-2, with D possibly matching TRBD1 (6 bases). The germline V and J ends were trimmed by 1 base and 8 bases, with 12 bases remaining between them. Germline lookup yields CDR1 SGHRS and CDR2 YFSETQ. The CDR3 loop spans 13 amino acids. CDR3 amino acids: CASSLLQGRGYTF. CDR3 sequence (DNA): TGCGCCAGCAGCTTGTTACAGGGACGGGGCTACACCTTC.

This chain joins TRBV6-6 and TRBJ2-3, with 11 bases matching TRBD2. Germline CDR1 is MNHNY and CDR2 is SVGAGI (reference sequence). The CDR3 runs 16 residues. Trimming at V came to 2 bases and at J to 5 bases, leaving 6 bases not matched to a gene. Here the CDR3 DNA reads TGTGCCAGCAGTTACCCGACTAGCGGGACTAGAGATACGCAGTATTTT. This translates into CASSYPTSGTRDTQYF.

J is TRBJ2-1 and V is TRBV11-1; 10 nucleotides align to TRBD2. Trimming took 3 bases from V and 5 from J; bases not matched to a gene: 10. The CDR3 spans 17 residues. Germline lookup yields CDR1 SGHAT and CDR2 FQDESV (reference sequence). The CDR3 is CASSFLGTGTSDNEQFF. CDR3 coding DNA: TGTGCCAGCAGCTTCTTGGGAACCGGGACTAGCGACAATGAGCAGTTCTTC.

The chain recombines TRBV4-3 with TRBJ2-7, with 13 bases that match TRBD2. With 6 bases clipped from V and 2 bases from J, the junction kept 4 bases outside the gene matches. Germline CDR1 LGHNA, CDR2 YSLEER. CDR3 size: 15 residues. This CDR3 is CASSRGTSGTYEQYF. CDR3 DNA sequence: TGCGCCAGCAGTAGAGGGACTAGCGGGACCTACGAGCAGTACTTC.

This clone was observed once. This chain links TRBV15 with TRBJ2-7; D not certain. This CDR3 is built from 14 residues. CDR1 is LNHNV, CDR2 YYDKDF, per germline (reference sequence). The V gene lost 3 bases and the J gene lost 0 bases, with 9 bases spanning the gap. CDR3 sequence (DNA): TGTGCCACCAGCAGTGTTAAGAGCTCCTACGAGCAGTACTTC. Translating gives CATSSVKSSYEQYF. The full variable domain, with the rest looked up from reference TRBV15 and TRBJ2-7, is DAMVIQNPRYQVTQFGKPVTLSCSQTLNHNVMYWYQQKSSQAPKLLFHYYDKDFNNEADTPDNFQSRRPNTSFCFLDIRSPGLGDTAMYLCATSSVKSSYEQYFGPGTRLTVT.

This clone was seen only once. The rearrangement joins TRBV29-1 to TRBJ1-2; the D gene is possibly TRBD1 (6 bases). The germline gives CDR1 SQVTM, CDR2 ANQGSEA. The V and J ends lost 3 bases and 3 bases respectively, with 8 bases between them. The CDR3 loop spans 12 amino acids. The CDR3 reads CSVDPGDYGYTF. The CDR3 DNA is TGCAGCGTTGACCCAGGGGACTATGGCTACACCTTC.

V and J are TRBV27 and TRBJ2-7, with 7 bases identical to TRBD1. The CDR3 is made up of 14 amino acids. After removal of 2 bases from V and 5 bases from J, the junction contained 6 bases not matched to a gene. Looked up from germline, CDR1 is MNHEY and CDR2 is SMNVEV (reference sequence). The CDR3 loop is CASSLMRGRDEQYF. DNA for the CDR3: TGTGCCAGCAGTTTAATGAGGGGGCGCGACGAGCAGTACTTC.

CDR3 sequence reads: CASSLGPEETQYF. CDR3 bases: TGTGCCAGCAGCTTAGGCCCAGAAGAGACCCAGTACTTC. The chain has TRBV13 and TRBJ2-5, with D uncertain. Trimming shortened V by 0 bases and J by 3 bases, and 5 bases separated the two germline ends. In germline, CDR1 is PRHDT, CDR2 FYEKMQ (reference sequence). The CDR3 length is 13 residues.

The chain couples TRBV25-1 to TRBJ2-2; D is unclear. With 0 bases removed from V and 3 bases from J, the gap between germline ends came to 11 bases. The CDR3 length is 16 residues. The germline V gene encodes CDR1 MGHDK and CDR2 SYGVNS. The CDR3 DNA follows: TGTGCCAGCAGTGAATACGCAGATGCGGACACCGGGGAGCTGTTTTTT. Its protein is CASSEYADADTGELFF.

In its sample, this clone was seen once. The rearrangement joins TRBV19 to TRBJ2-7; D is possibly TRBD2 (5 bases). The V gene lost 4 bases and the J gene lost 3 bases, with 13 bases spanning the gap. The CDR3 has 14 amino acids. Per the germline V gene, CDR1 is LNHDA and CDR2 is SQIVND (reference sequence). CDR3 residues: CASSSRRRHYEQYF. The CDR3 DNA reads TGTGCCAGTAGTAGCAGGAGGCGTCACTACGAGCAGTACTTC.

In this sample, this clone turned up a few times. The gene calls are TRBV23-1 and TRBJ1-1; perhaps TRBD1 as D (5 bases). TRBV23-1 is an open reading frame whose function is uncertain. The CDR3 totals 17 residues. The ends were cut back, 3 bases at V and 5 bases at J, with 22 bases in the middle. CDR3 region: CASSQEIRASLRTEAFF. The CDR3 nucleotides read TGCGCCAGCAGTCAGGAAATCAGGGCCTCCCTGCGGACTGAAGCTTTCTTT.